This T cell receptor beta chain was captured by sequencing in a study of T-cell memory formation after mild COVID-19. CDR1 is MNHEY and CDR2 is SVGEGT in the germline V gene. This CDR3 has 18 amino acids. Trimming shortened V by 0 bases and J by 7 bases, and 22 bases separated the two germline ends. TCRdb re-called the 5' RACE reads with MiXCR, one entry per CDR3 protein. The profile covers about 270,000 distinct CDR3 sequences, with around 17% appearing a single time and around a fifth taken by the ten largest. This TCR came from a man between 18 and 29 years old who had mild COVID-19 (a few samples of this study predate the infection). Cell type and time point are not known. The specimen was PBMCs or a T cell subset sorted from them (not recorded which). This rearrangement joins TRBV6-2 or TRBV6-3 to TRBJ1-5; unclear D gene. CDR3 sequence reads: CASSYSPLSGAVRQPQHF. The CDR3 DNA follows: TGTGCCAGCAGTTACTCTCCATTGTCCGGTGCAGTTCGCCAGCCCCAGCATTTT.